The rows below give T cell receptor beta chains drawn from one sample of a study of beta chain features in type 1 diabetes. Data came from immunoSEQ multiplex PCR; TCRdb stores just in-frame clones and leaves some out. The sample holds around 430,000 clones; roughly 30% are singletons and the top ten take 0.05% to 0.065%. Material for sequencing was naive CD4+ T cells from blood. The receptor source for this set is a man aged 18 to 35 in good health. CDR3s include the opening cysteine and the closing phenylalanine or tryptophan. The D gene is left open where the match is weak. Rows give clone size only sometimes, using once, few, many, or a class for an expanded clone.

v_call,j_call,d_call,clone_size,cdr3_aa,cdr3_nt
TRBV29-1,TRBJ2-3,TRBD2,few,CSVEGLSLADNTDTQYF,TGCAGCGTTGAAGGGTTAAGCCTAGCGGATAACACAGATACGCAGTATTTT
TRBV4-3,TRBJ2-5,.,few,CASSRAAAAQETQYF,TGCGCCAGCAGCCGAGCAGCGGCGGCCCAAGAGACCCAGTACTTC
TRBV30,TRBJ2-3,.,.,CAWSVRSGGTDTQYF,TGTGCCTGGAGTGTAAGGAGCGGAGGCACAGATACGCAGTATTTT
TRBV27,TRBJ2-1,.,.,CASSYGIYNEQFF,TGTGCCAGCAGTTACGGAATCTACAATGAGCAGTTCTTC
TRBV29-1,TRBJ1-2,.,few,CSTTGPDYGYTF,TGCAGCACCACAGGGCCGGACTATGGCTACACCTTC
TRBV11-2,TRBJ1-5,.,.,CASSPERGSNQPQHF,TGTGCCAGCAGCCCGGAGAGGGGTAGTAATCAGCCCCAGCATTTT
TRBV12-5,TRBJ2-5,.,.,CASGLREETQYF,TGTGCTAGTGGTTTGAGGGAAGAGACCCAGTACTTC
TRBV29-1,TRBJ2-7,TRBD1,few,CSVAVGQGPYEQYF,TGCAGCGTCGCAGTTGGACAGGGCCCCTACGAGCAGTACTTC
TRBV30,TRBJ2-7,.,once,CAWSVHPGGAGCEQYF,TGTGCCTGGAGTGTACACCCCGGAGGTGCAGGGTGCGAGCAGTACTTC
TRBV11-2,TRBJ2-7,TRBD1,.,CASSSDRIDYEQYF,TGTGCCAGCAGCTCGGACAGGATAGACTACGAGCAGTACTTC
TRBV30,TRBJ2-3,.,.,CAWSRRPTDTQYF,TGTGCCTGGAGTCGGCGCCCCACAGATACGCAGTATTTT
TRBV27,TRBJ2-3,.,.,CASSLTSRGTDTQYF,TGTGCCAGCAGTTTGACTAGTCGGGGCACAGATACGCAGTATTTT
TRBV30,TRBJ1-1,.,.,CAWSLMNTEAFF,TGTGCCTGGAGTCTCATGAACACTGAAGCTTTCTTT
TRBV30,TRBJ1-5,.,.,CAWSIQLGQPQHF,TGTGCCTGGAGTATCCAGCTAGGGCAGCCCCAGCATTTT
TRBV7-9,TRBJ2-7,.,few,CASSLDREDEQYF,TGTGCCAGCAGCTTAGACAGGGAGGACGAGCAGTACTTC
TRBV7-2,TRBJ1-1,.,.,CASSWGPGNTEAFF,TGTGCCAGCAGCTGGGGGCCAGGGAACACTGAAGCTTTCTTT
TRBV5-1,TRBJ2-1,TRBD2,few,CASSELAGYNEQFF,TGCGCCAGCAGCGAACTAGCGGGATACAATGAGCAGTTCTTC
TRBV7-3,TRBJ1-1,.,.,CASSSGQMDTEAFF,TGTGCCAGCAGCTCCGGCCAGATGGACACTGAAGCTTTCTTT
TRBV6-6,TRBJ2-5,TRBD2,few,CASRLPGRETQYF,TGTGCCAGCAGACTACCCGGGAGGGAGACCCAGTACTTC
TRBV6-5,TRBJ2-5,.,.,CASNPNVGVQETQYF,TGTGCCAGCAATCCCAATGTGGGGGTCCAAGAGACCCAGTACTTC
TRBV25-1,TRBJ2-2,.,.,CASSPRGGTGELFF,TGTGCCAGCAGCCCCAGGGGGGGGACCGGGGAGCTGTTTTTT
TRBV29-1,TRBJ2-1,TRBD1,.,CSGYPGQGYNEQFF,TGCAGCGGTTACCCGGGACAGGGGTACAATGAGCAGTTCTTC
TRBV25-1,TRBJ1-1,TRBD1,.,CASSGQGNTEAFF,TGTGCCAGCAGCGGACAGGGGAACACTGAAGCTTTCTTT
TRBV2,TRBJ2-1,.,.,CASSDRGGEQFF,TGTGCCAGCAGTGATAGGGGGGGTGAGCAGTTCTTC